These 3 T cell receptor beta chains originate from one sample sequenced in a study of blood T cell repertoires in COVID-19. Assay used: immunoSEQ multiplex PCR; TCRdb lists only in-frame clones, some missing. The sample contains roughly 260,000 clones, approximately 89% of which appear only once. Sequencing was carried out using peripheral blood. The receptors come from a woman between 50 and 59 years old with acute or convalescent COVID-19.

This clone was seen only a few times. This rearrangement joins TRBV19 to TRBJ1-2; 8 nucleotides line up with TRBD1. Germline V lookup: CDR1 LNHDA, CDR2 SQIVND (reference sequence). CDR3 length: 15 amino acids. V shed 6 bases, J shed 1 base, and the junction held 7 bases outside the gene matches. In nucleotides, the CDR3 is TGTGCCAGTAGAGAACGGACAGGGATTAACTATGGCTACACCTTC. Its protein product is CASRERTGINYGYTF.

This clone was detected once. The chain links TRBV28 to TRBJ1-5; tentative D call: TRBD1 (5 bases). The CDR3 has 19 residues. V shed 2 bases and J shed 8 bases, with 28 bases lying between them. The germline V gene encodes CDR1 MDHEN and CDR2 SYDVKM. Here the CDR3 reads CASSLARLPGGAPLEPQHF. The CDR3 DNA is TGTGCCAGCAGTTTAGCCCGTTTACCCGGAGGGGCGCCTTTAGAGCCCCAGCATTTT.

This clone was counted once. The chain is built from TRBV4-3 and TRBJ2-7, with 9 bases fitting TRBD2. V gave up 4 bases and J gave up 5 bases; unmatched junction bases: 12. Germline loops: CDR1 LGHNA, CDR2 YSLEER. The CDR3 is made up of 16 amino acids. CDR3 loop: CASSPSGGGRAHEQYF. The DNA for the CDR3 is TGCGCCAGCAGCCCCAGTGGCGGCGGGAGGGCCCACGAGCAGTACTTC.